A single sample gave rise to the 32 T cell receptor beta chains below, sequenced in a study of shared clonotypes between healthy human individuals (dated by TCRdb to 2019 to 2021). The library was built by means of the immunoSEQ multiplex PCR assay. TCRdb stores this immuneACCESS table with in-frame sequences only. Part of the clones is absent; in the studies checked, under half of the shortfall reflects unresolved V genes, and no reason is known for the rest. The sample has roughly 2 million clones on record, about 95% of them singletons. The ten most abundant clones make up around 0.13% of the sample. Specimen: naive CD4+ T cells sorted from blood. This sample's cell subset or site label indicates: CD45RA+ positively selected. These receptor sequences come from a man between 18 and 29 years old in good health.

The chain recombines TRBV13 with TRBJ1-6, with a weak D call TRBD1 (5 bases). This CDR3 spans 18 amino acids. Trimming stripped 5 bases from V and 6 bases from J, with 23 bases between. Germline assignment: CDR1 PRHDT and CDR2 FYEKMQ (reference sequence). The CDR3 coding sequence is TGTGCCAGCAGCATCAAAGGTCAGGGCCGCGGAACTAATTCACCCCTCCACTTT. It translates to CASSIKGQGRGTNSPLHF.

As for this clone: One junction end disagrees with the germline gene, perhaps due to a read error. The V gene is TRBV15, the J gene TRBJ2-1, with 12 positions matching TRBD2. CDR1 is LNHNV and CDR2 is YYDKDF in the germline V gene (reference sequence). The CDR3 spans 18 residues. This chain's CDR3 is CATSRETSGGRYGDEQFF. In nucleotides, the CDR3 is TGTGCCACCAGCCGAGAGACTAGCGGGGGTAGATATGGGGATGAGCAGTTCTTC. Filled out from reference TRBV15 and TRBJ2-1, the complete variable domain reads DAMVIQNPRYQVTQFGKPVTLSCSQTLNHNVMYWYQQKSSQAPKLLFHYYDKDFNNEADTPDNFQSRRPNTSFCFLDIRSPGLGDTAMYLCATSRETSGGRYGDEQFFGPGTRLTVL.

On this clone itself: The same CDR3 arises from other DNA sequences in this sample as well. The CDR3 DNA reads as TGTGCCAGCAGTAGGGAGCCGACCTACGAGCAGTACTTC. Amino acid sequence: CASSREPTYEQYF. The rearrangement links TRBV6-1 to TRBJ2-7; D is possibly TRBD2 (5 bases). Trimming pared 5 bases from V and 2 bases from J, leaving 10 bases between. From germline, CDR1 is MNHNS and CDR2 SASEGT. CDR3 length equals 13 residues.

As for this clone: The sample holds other DNA sequences that translate to the same CDR3. The V and J genes are TRBV6-5 and TRBJ2-7; possibly TRBD1 for D (6 bases). The length of the CDR3 is 15 residues. Germline V gene sequence: CDR1 MNHEY, CDR2 SVGAGI. V was clipped by 0 bases and J by 2 bases, with 11 bases between them. The DNA for the CDR3 is TGTGCCAGCAGTTACTCGCAGGGGCCAACCTACGAGCAGTACTTC. It codes for CASSYSQGPTYEQYF.

As to this clone: Other DNA sequences in the same sample also yield this CDR3. This chain links TRBV11-2 with TRBJ2-2, with no clear D. This CDR3 is 14 amino acids long. Trimming removed 0 bases from V and 4 bases from J, with 6 bases in between. CDR1 and CDR2 (germline): SGHAT, FQNNGV. The CDR3 loop reads CASSLDPSTGELFF. The CDR3 bases are TGTGCCAGCAGCTTAGATCCCTCCACCGGGGAGCTGTTTTTT.

The J gene is TRBJ2-7, the V gene TRBV2; TRBD2 matches at 10 bases. The CDR3 spans 15 residues. Per the germline V gene, CDR1 is SNHLY and CDR2 is FYNNEI. V shed 4 bases and J 4 bases; nucleotides not matched to a gene: 7. The chain's CDR3 is CASSVEREGSYEQYF. DNA of the CDR3: TGTGCCAGCAGTGTTGAGCGGGAGGGTTCTTACGAGCAGTACTTC.

This clone showed up just once. The chain carries TRBV29-1 and TRBJ1-5; D may be TRBD1 (5 bases). V lost 6 bases and J 2 bases, leaving 14 bases between the germline ends. CDR3 size: 14 residues. The germline V gene has CDR1 SQVTM and CDR2 ANQGSEA. CDR3 in amino acids: CSVLLGTGNQPQHF. The CDR3 coding sequence is TGCAGCGTCCTTCTCGGGACGGGCAATCAGCCCCAGCATTTT.

As regards this clone: The sample has other DNA sequences that encode this CDR3 too. The rearrangement uses TRBV7-2 and TRBJ2-7, with 9 bases lining up with TRBD1. J gave up 2 bases and V 3 bases, and 5 bases lay outside the gene matches. This CDR3 contains 15 residues. The germline CDR1 and CDR2 sequences are SGHTA and FQGNSA. CDR3 in DNA: TGTGCCAGCAGCTTGACGGGACAGGGCCCCTACGAGCAGTACTTC. It is translated as CASSLTGQGPYEQYF. The full variable domain, in which reference TRBV7-2 and TRBJ2-7 provide the parts outside the CDR3, is GAGVSQSPSNKVTEKGKDVELRCDPISGHTALYWYRQSLGQGLEFLIYFQGNSAPDKSGLPSDRFSAERTGGSVSTLTIQRTQQEDSAVYLCASSLTGQGPYEQYFGPGTRLTVT.

This sequence joins TRBV11-3 and TRBJ2-7, with TRBD2 as a possible D gene (5 bases). There are 14 residues in the CDR3. Per the germline V gene, CDR1 is SGHNT and CDR2 is YENEEA. V gave up 1 base and J gave up 4 bases, with 11 bases separating them. This CDR3 is CASSLGSEGYEQYF. In DNA, the CDR3 is TGTGCCAGCAGCTTAGGGTCCGAGGGATACGAGCAGTACTTC.

Of note for this clone: This same CDR3 is encoded by further DNA sequences in the sample. The V call is TRBV9, the J call TRBJ2-2, with D perhaps TRBD2 (5 bases). Per germline, CDR1 SGDLS and CDR2 YYNGEE. This CDR3 contains 14 residues. The ends were cut back, 0 bases at V and 6 bases at J, with 9 bases in the middle. The CDR3 spells CASSVAGSPGELFF. CDR3 coding DNA: TGTGCCAGCAGCGTAGCGGGGTCCCCCGGGGAGCTGTTTTTT. Complete variable domain (other parts from reference TRBV9 and TRBJ2-2): DSGVTQTPKHLITATGQRVTLRCSPRSGDLSVYWYQQSLDQGLQFLIQYYNGEERAKGNILERFSAQQFPDLHSELNLSSLELGDSALYFCASSVAGSPGELFFGEGSRLTVL.

The rearrangement uses TRBV5-1 and TRBJ2-2, with D possibly called TRBD1 or TRBD2 (5 bases each). This CDR3 has 15 residues. Germline CDR1 reads SGHRS; CDR2 reads YFSETQ. V dropped 1 base and J dropped 6 bases, with 13 bases sitting between them. The CDR3 nucleotides are TGCGCCAGCAGCTTGCAAGGGACGGGCGCCGGGGAGCTGTTTTTT. It encodes CASSLQGTGAGELFF.

The chain is built from TRBV6-5 and TRBJ1-2, with 7 positions matching TRBD1. This CDR3 has 13 residues. V was pared by 0 bases and J by 9 bases, with 4 bases of the junction left unmatched. Germline V gives CDR1 MNHEY, CDR2 SVGAGI. The CDR3 here is CASSYSRGQSYTF. The CDR3 DNA reads TGTGCCAGCAGTTACTCGAGGGGACAGAGCTACACCTTC.

A word on this clone: With a much larger clone just one base away, this may be a read error. The sample carries other DNA sequences with the same CDR3. This sequence joins TRBV18 and TRBJ2-7, with 8 bases identical to TRBD1. J gave up 0 bases and V 4 bases, and 2 bases lay outside the gene matches. Germline values: CDR1 KGHSH, CDR2 LQKENI. The CDR3 consists of 14 residues. The CDR3 DNA reads as TGTGCCAGCTCACTGGGACAGGCCTCCTACGAGCAGTACTTC. Its translation is CASSLGQASYEQYF.

CDR3 sequence: CASSDFGTPSYEQYF. In DNA, the CDR3 is TGTGCCAGCAGTGATTTTGGGACACCCTCCTACGAGCAGTACTTC. The chain links TRBV6-1 to TRBJ2-7, with D tentatively TRBD1 (6 bases). Germline values: CDR1 MNHNS, CDR2 SASEGT. The CDR3 contains 15 residues. V was shortened by 3 bases and J by 0 bases, with 12 bases between the two germline ends.

V and J are TRBV5-1 and TRBJ2-5; 8 nucleotides agree with TRBD1. Trimming at V came to 4 bases and at J to 4 bases, leaving 9 bases not matched to a gene. CDR3 length equals 15 residues. CDR1 is SGHRS and CDR2 is YFSETQ in the germline V gene. Written as DNA, the CDR3 is TGCGCCAGCAGCATACAAACAGGGGGAGGAGAGACCCAGTACTTC. Translation: CASSIQTGGGETQYF. Full variable domain (remainder filled in from reference TRBV5-1 and TRBJ2-5): KAGVTQTPRYLIKTRGQQVTLSCSPISGHRSVSWYQQTPGQGLQFLFEYFSETQRNKGNFPGRFSGRQFSNSRSEMNVSTLELGDSALYLCASSIQTGGGETQYFGPGTRLLVL.

The chain recombines TRBV5-4 with TRBJ2-3, with D unresolved. Germline CDR1 is SGHNT and CDR2 is YYREEE (reference sequence). The CDR3 length is 14 residues. The V end lost 4 bases, the J end lost 2 bases, and 11 bases lay between the germline ends. CDR3 DNA: TGTGCCAGCAGCCCCGACACGACCACAGATACGCAGTATTTT. Translating gives CASSPDTTTDTQYF.

The CDR3 sequence: CASTSTKTYEQYF. The CDR3 nucleotides read TGTGCCAGCACCTCGACTAAGACCTACGAGCAGTACTTC. This chain connects TRBV6-5 to TRBJ2-7; the D gene is possibly TRBD2 (5 bases). The CDR3 consists of 13 residues. V was trimmed by 7 bases and J by 2 bases, leaving 12 bases between them. Germline V gene data show CDR1 as MNHEY and CDR2 as SVGAGI.

The chain joins TRBV2 to TRBJ2-7; D gene uncertain. Trimming shortened V by 2 bases and J by 7 bases, and 9 bases separated the two germline ends. This CDR3 is 12 amino acids long. CDR1 is SNHLY, CDR2 FYNNEI, per germline. CDR3 sequence: CASSEMSAEQYF. The CDR3 bases are TGTGCCAGCAGTGAAATGTCCGCGGAGCAGTACTTC.

V is TRBV11-2 and J is TRBJ1-2; possible D gene TRBD1, 6 bases. Trimming cost V 4 bases and J 7 bases, with 19 bases left between them. The CDR3 has 15 residues. Per the germline V gene, CDR1 is SGHAT and CDR2 is FQNNGV. In DNA, the CDR3 is TGTGCCAGCAGCTCCAACCGGGGGCAGCCAGGTGGCTACACCTTC. Protein product: CASSSNRGQPGGYTF.

J is TRBJ1-6 and V is TRBV7-2; D might be TRBD1 (5 bases). V shed 2 bases and J shed 3 bases, with 8 bases lying between them. The CDR3 length is 15 residues. In germline, CDR1 is SGHTA, CDR2 FQGNSA. In nucleotides, the CDR3 is TGTGCCAGCAGCTTAACGGGGGGCTATAATTCACCCCTCCACTTT. This gives the protein CASSLTGGYNSPLHF.

The chain combines TRBV7-2 with TRBJ2-5; 10 bases agree with TRBD1. The V and J ends lost 2 bases and 2 bases, in that order; junction bases with no gene match: 2. Looked up from germline, CDR1 is SGHTA and CDR2 is FQGNSA. The CDR3 is 15 amino acids. The CDR3 loop reads CASSLTGQGQETQYF. As DNA, the CDR3 is TGTGCCAGCAGCTTAACGGGACAGGGGCAAGAGACCCAGTACTTC. Variable domain in full (rest from reference TRBV7-2 and TRBJ2-5): GAGVSQSPSNKVTEKGKDVELRCDPISGHTALYWYRQSLGQGLEFLIYFQGNSAPDKSGLPSDRFSAERTGGSVSTLTIQRTQQEDSAVYLCASSLTGQGQETQYFGPGTRLLVL.

This chain uses TRBV11-2 with TRBJ2-7; weak D call: TRBD2 (6 bases). The ends were cut back, 1 base at V and 1 base at J, with 14 bases in the middle. This CDR3 contains 16 residues. CDR1 and CDR2 (germline): SGHAT, FQNNGV. The CDR3, as DNA: TGTGCCAGCAGCTTAGGTTCGGGAGCAGGGTCCTACGAGCAGTACTTC. Amino acid sequence: CASSLGSGAGSYEQYF.

This rearrangement joins TRBV10-3 to TRBJ2-7; TRBD2 aligns across 11 bases. This CDR3 contains 14 residues. J gave up 5 bases and V 7 bases, and 7 bases lay outside the gene matches. Germline V CDR1 and CDR2: ENHRY, SYGVKD. Written as DNA, the CDR3 is TGTGCCATCACGAGGCTAGCGGGGGGTAACGAGCAGTACTTC. Translated: CAITRLAGGNEQYF.

The chain combines TRBV28 with TRBJ1-6, with D uncertain. The CDR3 loop spans 14 amino acids. V was pared by 6 bases and J by 7 bases, with 13 bases between. Germline CDR1 and CDR2: MDHEN and SYDVKM. The CDR3 is CASSPTRSNSPLHF. CDR3 nucleotides: TGTGCCAGCAGCCCTACACGGTCCAATTCACCCCTCCACTTT.

V and J are TRBV4-1 and TRBJ2-7; the D is unclear. The CDR3 covers 13 residues. The V and J ends lost 8 bases and 4 bases respectively, with 15 bases between them. Germline CDR1 and CDR2: MGHRA and YSYEKL. CDR3 nucleotide sequence: TGCGCCAGCTCTAGTAGACGTAGGTACGAGCAGTACTTC. It encodes CASSSRRRYEQYF.

The gene calls are TRBV7-6 and TRBJ2-7; 7 bases agree with TRBD1. In germline, CDR1 is SGHVS, CDR2 FNYEAQ. V lost 4 bases and J lost 3; bases outside the gene matches: 3. The CDR3 is 13 residues long. As DNA, the CDR3 is TGTGCCAGCAGCTGGGGACAGTTCTACGAGCAGTACTTC. Translated, it gives CASSWGQFYEQYF. Using reference TRBV7-6 and TRBJ2-7 for the parts outside the CDR3, the full variable domain is GAGVSQSPRYKVTKRGQDVALRCDPISGHVSLYWYRQALGQGPEFLTYFNYEAQQDKSGLPNDRFSAERPEGSISTLTIQRTEQRDSAMYRCASSWGQFYEQYFGPGTRLTVT.

A few counts support this clone. The CDR3 here is CASSLVTMEQFF. As DNA, the CDR3 is TGTGCCAGCAGCTTAGTGACAATGGAGCAGTTCTTC. V gene TRBV7-9 combines with J gene TRBJ2-1; D is unresolved. The germline CDR1 and CDR2 sequences are SEHNR and FQNEAQ (reference sequence). The CDR3 contains 12 residues. The V end was cut by 1 base, the J end by 10 bases, with 8 bases between.

The chain joins TRBV29-1 to TRBJ1-1; D is ambiguous. With 1 base removed from V and 5 bases from J, the gap between germline ends came to 11 bases. The germline CDR1 and CDR2 sequences are SQVTM and ANQGSEA. The CDR3 loop spans 13 amino acids. The CDR3 loop reads CSVEGLGKTEAFF. DNA of the CDR3: TGCAGCGTTGAAGGTTTGGGGAAGACTGAAGCTTTCTTT.

The chain is built from TRBV10-3 and TRBJ2-2, with D tentatively TRBD2 (5 bases). CDR3 length: 14 amino acids. Germline CDR1 reads ENHRY; CDR2 reads SYGVKD. V lost 6 bases and J lost 6, with 14 bases in between. CDR3 sequence (DNA): TGTGCCATCAGGGCCACGGAGGTCTCCGGGGAGCTGTTTTTT. Its protein is CAIRATEVSGELFF.

This chain links TRBV6-5 with TRBJ2-1; tentatively, D is TRBD2 (5 bases). Germline V gives CDR1 MNHEY, CDR2 SVGAGI. The CDR3 sequence is 15 residues long. V lost 7 bases, J lost 7 bases, and 20 bases lay in between. The CDR3: CASTDSGSAFNEQFF. The CDR3 DNA reads TGTGCCAGCACCGACTCGGGGTCAGCCTTTAATGAGCAGTTCTTC.

The chain is built from TRBV6-5 and TRBJ2-7, with 10 bases fitting TRBD2. V was clipped by 5 bases and J by 5 bases; unmatched bases: 6. The CDR3 is 14 amino acids. Looked up from germline, CDR1 is MNHEY and CDR2 is SVGAGI. CDR3 nucleotides: TGTGCCAGCAGTGGGCTAGCGGGAGCCCACGAGCAGTACTTC. It specifies CASSGLAGAHEQYF.

This chain uses TRBV28 with TRBJ1-2; TRBD1 agrees at 7 bases. The germline V gene encodes CDR1 MDHEN and CDR2 SYDVKM. After removal of 6 bases from V and 7 bases from J, the junction contained 8 bases not matched to a gene. This CDR3 has 13 residues. CDR3 nucleotides: TGTGCCAGCAGAACAGGGGAGCGGCCTGGCTACACCTTC. This codes for CASRTGERPGYTF.